The entry below describes one T cell receptor (beta chain). Its antigen is unknown. The data belong to a study of CD8 T cells in ankylosing spondylitis. TCRdb processed the 5' RACE reads anew with MiXCR; each CDR3 protein has one entry. The sample holds more than 250,000 distinct CDR3 sequences, around 10% seen once. The V gene end was trimmed by 2 bases and the J gene end by 5 bases; junction bases not matched to a gene: 5. Germline V CDR1 and CDR2: DFQATT, SNEGSKA (reference sequence). CDR3 length equals 14 residues. Findings and limits, study-wide: Several of the motif variants were reported before in synovial fluid and blood from reactive arthritis.

The source of this sequence is a female donor with ankylosing spondylitis or in good health (not recorded which). The chain is built from TRBV20-1 and TRBJ2-3, with TRBD1 matching 9 bases. The material sequenced was blood, either unsorted or a sorted T cell fraction (not recorded which). The CDR3 reads CSARWTGVVDTQYF. The CDR3 bases are TGCAGTGCTAGATGGACAGGGGTTGTAGATACGCAGTATTTT.